The sequence of this T cell receptor (beta chain) was determined in a study of control samples from healthy donors and cancer patients. Method: immunoSEQ multiplex PCR; TCRdb's copy keeps in-frame clones and lacks some. The sample holds 110,000 or so clones, 80% to 90% seen once. From germline, CDR1 is MNHEY and CDR2 SVGEGT. This CDR3 has 11 residues. V dropped 2 bases and J dropped 10 bases, with 7 bases sitting between them. Sequenced: blood. The chain couples TRBV6-2 or TRBV6-3 to TRBJ2-3; D is uncertain. This clonotype was sampled from a woman aged 50 to 60 in good health. The DNA of the CDR3 is TGTGCCAGCAGTTACGACCTGGCGCAGTATTTT. Its protein product is CASSYDLAQYF.